One sample yielded the 32 T cell receptor gamma chains listed below, sequenced in a study of gamma-delta T cells after stem cell transplantation. TCRdb re-called the RT-PCR reads via CATT. This table holds around 2,100 gamma-chain clones, 6.6% found once. Sequencing was carried out using gamma-delta T cells. The receptor set was obtained from a human donor. It is not recorded whose cells these are; they may come from a transplant donor.

This clone is medium-sized (0.01 to 0.1%) by share. This likely stems from a read error, as it lies one base from a far larger clone. The chain carries TRGV9 and TRGJ1 or TRGJ2. TCRdb leaves out the J gene; it was filled in here by matching the DNA to germline. The CDR3 spans 12 residues. Per the germline V gene, CDR1 is GITISATS and CDR2 is ISYDGTV (reference sequence). The V segment lost 3 bases and the J segment 1 base; nucleotides outside the gene matches: 0. The CDR3 reads CALWENYYKKLF. In DNA, the CDR3 is TGTGCCTTGTGGGAGAATTATTATAAGAAACTCTTT.

As regards this clone: The translation of this DNA and the TCRdb protein of a much larger clone differ at residue 13, probably owing to a read error; the protein shown here is translated from the DNA. The J gene is uncalled and the V gene is TRGV9. This CDR3 has 15 residues. Germline V gives CDR1 GITISATS, CDR2 ISYDGTV (reference sequence). CDR3 amino acids: CALWEVGGRYYKELF. The CDR3 bases are TGTGCCTTGTGGGAGGTGGGGGGTAGGTATTATAAGGAACTCTTT.

About this clone: The protein held in TCRdb is that of a much larger clone and does not match this DNA's translation at residue 3, likely because of a read error; the protein shown is translated from the DNA. The chain is built from TRGV9 and TRGJ1 or TRGJ2. Here the J gene was assigned by germline matching of the DNA, as TCRdb has none. In germline, CDR1 is GITISATS, CDR2 ISYDGTV (reference sequence). The CDR3 covers 12 residues. The CDR3 coding sequence is TGTGCCTCGTGGGAGGTGCGGTATAAGAAACTCTTT. Encoded protein: CASWEVRYKKLF.

Concerning this clone itself: Just one base apart from a much larger clone, this may be a read error. The rearrangement uses TRGV9 and TRGJ1 or TRGJ2. The J gene comes from matching the DNA to germline here; TCRdb lacks it. V shed 8 bases and J 5 bases; nucleotides not matched to a gene: 9. CDR3 length: 12 amino acids. Germline CDR1 GITISATS, CDR2 ISYDGTV (reference sequence). CDR3 region: CALLDFNYKKLF. For the CDR3, the DNA is TGTGCCTTGTTGGATTTTAATTATAAGAAACTCTTT.

With respect to this clone: The protein given by TCRdb reflects a much larger clone and differs at residue 14 from this DNA's translation, likely from a read error; the protein shown is the DNA's translation. This chain connects TRGV9 to TRGJP. In the absence of a J gene in TCRdb, the DNA was matched to germline to assign it here. Germline CDR1 reads GITISATS; CDR2 reads ISYDGTV (reference sequence). This CDR3 has 17 residues. DNA of the CDR3: TGTGCCTTGTGGGAGCGGGCAGGAGAGTTGGGCAAAAAAAACAAGGTATTT. Translation gives CALWERAGELGKKNKVF.

Only a few counts were recorded for this clone. The protein recorded in TCRdb matches a much larger clone and deviates from this DNA's translation at residues 10, 11 and 12, suggesting a read error; the protein here is obtained by translating the DNA. The genes are TRGV9 and TRGJ1 or TRGJ2. The CDR3 totals 15 residues. Germline lookup yields CDR1 GITISATS and CDR2 ISYDGTV (reference sequence). CDR3 in amino acids: CALWEVLNYHHNKLF. CDR3 DNA: TGTGCCTTGTGGGAGGTGTTAAATTATCATCATAATAAACTCTTT.

This clone was counted at least ten times. Other DNA sequences in this specimen translate into the identical CDR3. The chain has TRGV9 and TRGJP. The CDR3 has 16 amino acids. V lost 4 bases and J lost 5; bases outside the gene matches: 5. Germline CDR1 is GITISATS and CDR2 is ISYDGTV (reference sequence). The CDR3 region is CALWDSEELGKKIKVF. CDR3 in DNA: TGTGCCTTGTGGGACTCGGAAGAGTTGGGCAAAAAAATCAAGGTATTT.

By share, this clone counts as medium-sized (0.01 to 0.1%). A read error likely explains this, since a far larger clone differs by one base. Other DNA sequences in the same sample also yield this CDR3. The chain joins TRGV8 to TRGJ1 or TRGJ2. CDR3 length: 13 residues. Germline V gene sequence: CDR1 VENAVY, CDR2 YDSYNSRV. For the CDR3, the DNA is TGCGCCACCTGGGATAGATATCTGGGAAAGAAACTCTTT. Amino acids: CATWDRYLGKKLF.

There are a few counts of this clone. The protein TCRdb gives is from a much larger clone and does not agree with this DNA's translation at residue 5, likely a read error; the protein shown here comes from the DNA. V is TRGV8 and J is TRGJ1 or TRGJ2. Losses at the gene ends were 6 bases for V and 2 bases for J; bases not matched to a gene: 1. CDR3 length: 11 residues. The germline V gene encodes CDR1 VENAVY and CDR2 YDSYNSRV. The CDR3 loop is CATWYYYKKLF. The CDR3 nucleotides are TGTGCCACCTGGTATTATTATAAGAAACTCTTT.

For this clone: The TCRdb protein comes from a much larger clone and disagrees with this DNA's translation at residues 5 and 10, likely due to a read error; the protein given here is derived from the DNA. The chain couples TRGV9 to TRGJP. This CDR3 spans 17 amino acids. CDR1 is GITISATS and CDR2 is ISYDGTV in the germline V gene (reference sequence). The trim removed 5 bases at V and 11 bases at J, leaving 15 bases unmatched. The CDR3 protein is CALWAANVEMGKKIKVF. The CDR3 DNA is TGTGCCTTGTGGGCAGCGAACGTGGAGATGGGCAAAAAAATCAAGGTATTT.

There are a few counts of this clone. The protein in TCRdb stems from a much larger clone and differs at residue 14 from this DNA's translation, likely a read error; here the protein is translated from the DNA. The rearrangement uses TRGV9 and TRGJP1. This CDR3 comprises 17 residues. The V gene's germline CDR1 is GITISATS and CDR2 ISYDGTV (reference sequence). The CDR3: CALWEVRGNTTGWSKIF. In DNA, the CDR3 is TGTGCCTTGTGGGAGGTGCGAGGTAATACCACTGGTTGGTCCAAGATATTT.

Comment on this clone: TCRdb's protein, taken from a much larger clone, differs from this DNA's translation at residue 9, likely owing to a read error; the protein displayed comes from the DNA. V is TRGV3 and J is TRGJ1 or TRGJ2. Germline V gene sequence: CDR1 VTNTFY, CDR2 YDVSTARD (reference sequence). This CDR3 contains 13 residues. The CDR3 is CATWDRYYCKKLF. In nucleotides, the CDR3 is TGTGCCACCTGGGACAGGTATTATTGTAAGAAACTCTTT.

This clone has only a few counts. At residue 6, the TCRdb protein and translated DNA are inconsistent; the protein given comes from the DNA. This rearrangement joins TRGV8 to TRGJ1 or TRGJ2. TCRdb lists no J gene, so it was determined here by aligning the DNA to germline. The CDR3 sequence is 14 residues long. The junction had 5 bases not matched to a gene; V was cut back by 3 bases and J by 0 bases. Germline values: CDR1 VENAVY, CDR2 YDSYNSRV. The CDR3 loop is CATWDESNYYKKLF. The CDR3 DNA reads as TGTGCCACCTGGGATGAGTCGAATTATTATAAGAAACTCTTT.

This clone is large in the sample. A far larger clone is only one base removed, so a read error is likely. Other DNA sequences in the same sample also yield this CDR3. This chain joins TRGV9 and TRGJ1 or TRGJ2. The J gene is absent in TCRdb and was assigned here via DNA matching to germline. Germline V lookup: CDR1 GITISATS, CDR2 ISYDGTV (reference sequence). J lost 5 bases, V lost 0 bases, and 10 bases had no gene match. CDR3 size: 15 residues. This CDR3 reads CALWEVLNDNYKKLF. In DNA, the CDR3 is TGTGCCTTGTGGGAGGTGTTAAATGATAATTATAAGAAACTCTTT.

In the case of this clone: Other DNA variants within this sample encode the same CDR3. The chain combines TRGV9 with TRGJ1 or TRGJ2. In the absence of a J gene in TCRdb, the DNA was matched to germline to assign it here. Germline CDR1 GITISATS, CDR2 ISYDGTV (reference sequence). The CDR3 runs 15 residues. J lost 5 bases, V lost 0 bases, and 10 bases had no gene match. CDR3 amino acids: CALWEVGTYHYKKLF. The CDR3 region has the DNA TGTGCCTTGTGGGAGGTGGGAACTTATCATTATAAGAAACTCTTT.

Concerning this clone: This DNA's translation and the protein TCRdb lists, from a much larger clone, do not match at residues 5 and 9, likely due to a read error; the protein shown is translated from the DNA. The J gene was recorded as TRGJ1 or TRGJ2; no V gene was called. This CDR3 has 12 residues. Written as DNA, the CDR3 is TGTGCCACCTGGGATATAGATTATAGGAAACTCTTT. Translated, it gives CATWDIDYRKLF.

In regard to this clone: TCRdb has a much larger clone's protein, which differs at residue 10 from the translation of this DNA, likely because of a read error; what is shown is the protein translated from the DNA. The chain has TRGV9 and TRGJP. The J gene comes from matching the DNA to germline here; TCRdb lacks it. Germline assignment: CDR1 GITISATS and CDR2 ISYDGTV (reference sequence). J lost 11 bases, V lost 2 bases, and 12 bases had no gene match. The CDR3 runs 17 residues. The CDR3 DNA follows: TGTGCCTTGTGGGAGGCGGAGGGGGAGGTGGGCAAAAAAATCAAGGTATTT. As protein: CALWEAEGEVGKKIKVF.

Comments on this clone: The protein held in TCRdb is that of a much larger clone and does not match this DNA's translation at residue 7, likely because of a read error; the protein shown is translated from the DNA. The rearrangement uses TRGV3 and TRGJ1 or TRGJ2. In the absence of a J gene in TCRdb, the DNA was matched to germline to assign it here. Germline V gene sequence: CDR1 VTNTFY, CDR2 YDVSTARD (reference sequence). The trim removed 3 bases at V and 9 bases at J, leaving 11 bases unmatched. CDR3 size: 13 residues. Written as DNA, the CDR3 is TGTGCCACCTGGGACGGAGCGACCTTTAAGAAACTCTTT. It yields the protein CATWDGATFKKLF.

This clone has just a few counts. TCRdb's protein for this DNA is that of a much larger clone and differs from the translation at residue 4, likely a read error; the protein shown is the DNA translation. The V and J genes are TRGV9 and TRGJP. The CDR3 is made up of 16 amino acids. The germline CDR1 and CDR2 sequences are GITISATS and ISYDGTV (reference sequence). CDR3 bases: TGTGCCTTGCGGGAGCTCCAAGAGTTGGGCAAAAAAATCAAGGTATTT. Translation: CALRELQELGKKIKVF.

This clone was counted only a few times. The J gene is TRGJ1 or TRGJ2, the V gene TRGV9. The J gene was missing in TCRdb and was found by matching the end of the DNA to germline. CDR3 length: 15 amino acids. Germline values: CDR1 GITISATS, CDR2 ISYDGTV (reference sequence). V dropped 3 bases and J dropped 5; count of bases not matched to a gene: 13. CDR3 region: CALWETLLFNYKKLF. The CDR3 DNA follows: TGTGCCTTGTGGGAGACCTTACTTTTTAATTATAAGAAACTCTTT.

This clone was recorded a few times. This DNA's translation differs at residue 9 from TCRdb's protein, which comes from a much larger clone; a read error is likely, and the protein shown is translated from the DNA. The CDR3 protein is CATWDRLWTKTF. CDR3 nucleotide sequence: TGTGCCACCTGGGACAGGCTTTGGACCAAGACGTTT. V and J are TRGV2 and TRGJP2. The J gene, left out of TCRdb, was set here by checking the DNA against germline. Per germline, CDR1 EGSNGY and CDR2 YDSYNSKV. The CDR3 runs to 12 residues.

By sample fraction, this clone is hyperexpanded. Other DNA sequences in the sample encode the same CDR3. The chain is built from TRGV9 and TRGJP. Germline-derived CDR1 and CDR2 are GITISATS and ISYDGTV (reference sequence). V shed 0 bases, J shed 7 bases, and the junction held 6 bases outside the gene matches. CDR3 length: 17 residues. The CDR3 here is CALWEVHLELGKKIKVF. The CDR3 DNA sequence: TGTGCCTTGTGGGAGGTGCACCTTGAGTTGGGCAAAAAAATCAAGGTATTT.

Only a few counts were recorded for this clone. TCRdb has a much larger clone's protein, which differs at residue 7 from the translation of this DNA, likely because of a read error; what is shown is the protein translated from the DNA. The V and J genes are TRGV9 and TRGJP. TCRdb leaves out the J gene; it was filled in here by matching the DNA to germline. From germline, CDR1 is GITISATS and CDR2 ISYDGTV (reference sequence). After removal of 5 bases from V and 7 bases from J, the junction contained 8 bases not matched to a gene. This CDR3 has 16 residues. CDR3 residues: CALWVIGELGKKIKVF. The CDR3 region has the DNA TGTGCCTTGTGGGTTATAGGGGAGTTGGGCAAAAAAATCAAGGTATTT.

The sample holds a few counts of this clone. This DNA's translation differs at residue 3 from TCRdb's protein, which comes from a much larger clone; a read error is likely, and the protein shown is translated from the DNA. The chain couples TRGV2 to TRGJ1 or TRGJ2. The J gene, absent from TCRdb, was called here by matching the DNA to germline. Germline lookup yields CDR1 EGSNGY and CDR2 YDSYNSKV. The CDR3 covers 11 residues. The CDR3 here is CASWDGPQKLF. The CDR3 nucleotides are TGTGCCTCCTGGGACGGGCCACAGAAACTCTTT.

The sample holds a few counts of this clone. The mismatch at residue 16 between this DNA's translation and the TCRdb protein of a much larger clone likely reflects a read error; the protein shown is translated from the DNA. This rearrangement joins TRGV9 to TRGJP1. CDR1 and CDR2 (germline): GITISATS, ISYDGTV (reference sequence). This CDR3 contains 17 residues. CDR3 sequence (DNA): TGTGCCTTGTGGGAGGTGCGAGGTAATACCACTGGTTGGTTCAAGCTATTT. This encodes CALWEVRGNTTGWFKLF.

This clone was found a few times. The TCRdb record carries a much larger clone's protein, which differs from this DNA's translation at residue 14; a read error is the likely cause, and the protein listed here is the DNA translation. The V call is TRGV9, the J call TRGJP. As TCRdb names no J gene, one was assigned here on the basis of a DNA match to germline. This CDR3 is built from 17 residues. CDR1 GITISATS and CDR2 ISYDGTV come from the germline V gene (reference sequence). CDR3 nucleotide sequence: TGTGCCTTGTGGGAGGTACTCAAAGAGTTGGGCAAAAAAGTCAAGGTATTT. Translated, it gives CALWEVLKELGKKVKVF.

As concerns this clone: Translating this DNA gives a protein that differs at residue 11 from the TCRdb one, which belongs to a much larger clone; a read error is likely, and the protein shown is this translation. The rearrangement uses TRGV9 and TRGJP. The germline V gene encodes CDR1 GITISATS and CDR2 ISYDGTV (reference sequence). The CDR3 is 15 residues long. This chain's CDR3 is CALWEDELGKTIKVF. The CDR3 DNA reads TGTGCCTTGTGGGAGGATGAGTTGGGCAAAACAATCAAGGTATTT.

In regard to this clone: For this DNA, TCRdb reports the protein of a much larger clone, which diverges at residue 5, most likely from a read error; the protein presented here is translated directly from the DNA. This chain links TRGV9 with TRGJP. No J gene was available from TCRdb, and it was assigned here by a germline match of the DNA. Germline V gene data show CDR1 as GITISATS and CDR2 as ISYDGTV (reference sequence). The CDR3 is 17 amino acids. The CDR3 region has the DNA TGTGCCTTGTGGGTGGTGGTAAGGGAGTTGGGCAAAAAAATCAAGGTATTT. As protein: CALWVVVRELGKKIKVF.

With regard to this clone: A far larger clone lies a single base away; this is likely a read error. This sample includes further DNA sequences coding for the same CDR3. The V gene call is TRGV9, and the J gene call is absent. Germline values: CDR1 GITISATS, CDR2 ISYDGTV (reference sequence). CDR3 length: 17 residues. The CDR3 here is CALWEVVRELGKKIKVF. CDR3 nucleotides: TGTGCCTTGTGGGAGGTGGTAAGGGAGTTGGGCAAAAAAATCAAGGTGTTT.

To note about this clone: The protein given by TCRdb reflects a much larger clone and differs at residue 8 from this DNA's translation, likely from a read error; the protein shown is the DNA's translation. The chain employs TRGV9 and TRGJP. The J gene, missing from TCRdb, was assigned here through DNA to germline matching. Germline V gene sequence: CDR1 GITISATS, CDR2 ISYDGTV (reference sequence). The CDR3 is made up of 15 amino acids. CDR3 sequence (DNA): TGTGCCTTGTGGGAGCGAGAGTCGGGCAAAAAAATCAAGGTATTT. Protein product: CALWERESGKKIKVF.

This clone was recorded a few times. The chain couples TRGV9 to TRGJ1 or TRGJ2. The J gene, left out of TCRdb, was set here by checking the DNA against germline. CDR1 GITISATS and CDR2 ISYDGTV come from the germline V gene (reference sequence). The CDR3 consists of 15 residues. CDR3 amino acids: CAWWEGLNYKYKKLF. CDR3 nucleotide sequence: TGTGCATGGTGGGAGGGGTTAAATTATAAGTATAAGAAACTCTTT.

Turning to this clone: TCRdb's listed protein matches a much larger clone and diverges from this DNA's translation at residue 7, likely through a read error; the protein shown comes from the DNA. This CDR3 is also generated by other DNA sequences in the sample. The CDR3 DNA is TGTGCCTTGTGGGAGGTTCAGTATAAGAAACTCTTT. This translates into CALWEVQYKKLF. The chain couples TRGV9 to TRGJ1 or TRGJ2. The J gene, left out of TCRdb, was set here by checking the DNA against germline. This CDR3 has 12 amino acids. Germline lookup yields CDR1 GITISATS and CDR2 ISYDGTV (reference sequence). Trimming at V came to 1 base and at J to 7 bases, leaving 4 bases not matched to a gene.